Below, one TCR beta chain is given with its context. What it binds is not known. The germline V gene has CDR1 SGHTA and CDR2 FQGTGA. The CDR3 covers 18 residues. V lost 5 bases, J lost 0 bases, and 21 bases lay in between. The data originate from a study of siplizumab effects on memory and regulatory T cells. Whole-study findings and limits: Under siplizumab, alloreactive sequences traced to unstimulated CD4+ memory cells were significantly reduced.

The data were produced by immunoSEQ multiplex PCR, yet TCRdb's version contains in-frame clones alone and is incomplete. Altogether 75,000 to 100,000 clones are present, around 94% being singletons, with the ten largest covering 1% to 1.5%. The sample was non-Treg CD4+ T cells sorted from blood. The chain carries TRBV7-3 and TRBJ2-3; D gene unclear. The clonotype comes from a human donor in good health. As DNA, the CDR3 is TGTGCCAGCAGCCTAAATGGTCGGCGTGGGGTTAGCACAGATACGCAGTATTTT. Amino acid sequence: CASSLNGRRGVSTDTQYF.